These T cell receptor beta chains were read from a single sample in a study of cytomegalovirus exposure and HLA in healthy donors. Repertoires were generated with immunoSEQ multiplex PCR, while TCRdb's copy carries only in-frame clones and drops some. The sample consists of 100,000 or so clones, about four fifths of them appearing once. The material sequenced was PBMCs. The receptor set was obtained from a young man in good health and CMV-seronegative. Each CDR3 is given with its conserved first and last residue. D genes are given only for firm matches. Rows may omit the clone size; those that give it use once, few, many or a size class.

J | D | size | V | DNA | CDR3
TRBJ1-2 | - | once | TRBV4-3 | TGCGCCAGCAGCCAACGACGGGCAGGGGGCTACACCTTC | CASSQRRAGGYTF
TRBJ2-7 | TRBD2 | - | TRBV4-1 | TGCGCCAGCAGCCAAGGGGCAGCGAGCGGGGCCTACGAGCAGTACTTC | CASSQGAASGAYEQYF
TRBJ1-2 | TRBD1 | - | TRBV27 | TGTGCCAGCCGGGACAGGGGGCACAGGAACTATGGCTACACCTTC | CASRDRGHRNYGYTF
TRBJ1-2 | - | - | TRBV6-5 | TGTGCCAGCAGTTACCGTGGGGAGGCTGGCTACACCTTC | CASSYRGEAGYTF
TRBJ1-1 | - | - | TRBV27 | TGTGCCAGCAGTTTTATGGATGCGGGCACTGAAGCTTTCTTT | CASSFMDAGTEAFF
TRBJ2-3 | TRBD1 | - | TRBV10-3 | TGTGCCATCAGCTGGACAGGGGGCACAGATACGCAGTATTTT | CAISWTGGTDTQYF
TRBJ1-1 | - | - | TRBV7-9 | TGTGCCAGCAGCTTACGGGGGAACACTGAAGCTTTCTTT | CASSLRGNTEAFF
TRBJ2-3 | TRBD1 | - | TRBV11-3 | TGTGCCAGCAGCCCGGGACAGTCGAGGAGAGACACAGATACGCAGTATTTT | CASSPGQSRRDTDTQYF
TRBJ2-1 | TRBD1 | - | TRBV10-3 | TGTGCCATCAGGGGGACAGGGGATAATGAGCAGTTCTTC | CAIRGTGDNEQFF
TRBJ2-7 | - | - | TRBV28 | TGTGCCAGCAGTTTTGGGGATGAGGCGGGGAGCCAGTATAAGTACTTC | CASSFGDEAGSQYKYF
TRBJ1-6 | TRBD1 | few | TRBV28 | TGTGCCAGCGGACAGGGTACCGACCTGTTTAATTCACCCCTCCACTTT | CASGQGTDLFNSPLHF
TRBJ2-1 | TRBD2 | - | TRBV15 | TGTGCCACCAGCAGAGATCTCCCAGGCGGGACTAGCGGGAGGCTAGCCAATGAGCAGTTCTTC | CATSRDLPGGTSGRLANEQFF
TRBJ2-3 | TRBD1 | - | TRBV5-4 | TGTGCCAGCAGCTTTAGACAGGGGTACACAGATACGCAGTATTTT | CASSFRQGYTDTQYF
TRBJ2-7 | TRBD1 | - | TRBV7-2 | TGTGCCAGCAGCTTCGACAGGGCGAACGAGCAGTACTTC | CASSFDRANEQYF
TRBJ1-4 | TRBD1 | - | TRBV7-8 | TGTGCCAGCAGCGGGCCGGACAGGGCAGTAGATGAAAAACTGTTTTTT | CASSGPDRAVDEKLFF
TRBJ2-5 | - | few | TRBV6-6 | TGTGCCAGCCAGGGGTCCCAAGAGACCCAGTACTTC | CASQGSQETQYF
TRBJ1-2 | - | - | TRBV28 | TGTGCCAGCCTAGGGGACTATGGCTACACCTTC | CASLGDYGYTF
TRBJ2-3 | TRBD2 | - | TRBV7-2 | TGTGCCAGCAGCCCTAAATCGACCGGGACTAGAGCAAATACGCAGTATTTT | CASSPKSTGTRANTQYF
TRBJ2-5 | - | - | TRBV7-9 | TGTGCCAGCAGCTTAGCGGCTAGAGGGGAGACCCAGTACTTC | CASSLAARGETQYF
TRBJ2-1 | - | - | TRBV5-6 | TGTGCCAGCAGCTTGGCCTTTGCCGGGAGCGGAGCTGAGCAGTTCTTC | CASSLAFAGSGAEQFF
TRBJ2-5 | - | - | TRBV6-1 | TGTGCCAGCAGAAGAATCGCGGGAACTAAAGAGACCCAGTACTTC | CASRRIAGTKETQYF
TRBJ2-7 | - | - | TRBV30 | TGTGCCTGGAGTTATCAGGGGGGCGTGCAGTACTTC | CAWSYQGGVQYF
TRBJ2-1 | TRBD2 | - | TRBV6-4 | TGTGCCAGCAGTGACTCGGGGGAGGGGTACAATGAGCAGTTCTTC | CASSDSGEGYNEQFF
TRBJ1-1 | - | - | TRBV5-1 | TGCGCCAGCAGCTTGGAGACATTGAACACTGAAGCTTTCTTT | CASSLETLNTEAFF
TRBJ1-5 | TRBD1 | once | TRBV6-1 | TGTGCCAGCAGTGAAGACAGGGGTAGCAATCAGCCCCAGCATTTT | CASSEDRGSNQPQHF
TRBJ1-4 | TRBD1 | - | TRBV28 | TGTGCCAGCATTGCCGGGACAGGGGCGCGGAAACTGTTTTTT | CASIAGTGARKLFF
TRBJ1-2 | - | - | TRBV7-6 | TGTGCCAGCAGCCCGGTTTCAGGTGGCTACACCTTC | CASSPVSGGYTF
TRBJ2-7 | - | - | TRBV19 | TGTGCCAGTAGTCGGGCAGGGTACGAGCAGTACTTC | CASSRAGYEQYF
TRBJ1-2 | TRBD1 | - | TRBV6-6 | TGTGCCAGCAGGTCCGGGACAGGGAATGGCTACACCTTC | CASRSGTGNGYTF
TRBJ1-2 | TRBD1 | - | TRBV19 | TGTGCCAGTAGTAGGACAGGGGGGTCCCTCTATGGCTACACCTTC | CASSRTGGSLYGYTF
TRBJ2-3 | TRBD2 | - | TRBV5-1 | TGCGCCAGCAGCTCGGGACTAGCCGCCAATACGCAGTATTTT | CASSSGLAANTQYF
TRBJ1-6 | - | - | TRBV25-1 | TGTGCCAGCAGTGGACGGGGGAATTCACCCCTCCACTTT | CASSGRGNSPLHF
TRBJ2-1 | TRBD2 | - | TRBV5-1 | TGCGCCAGCAGCGGGGGACTAGCGGGAGGTCCCCGGAGAGGTGAGCAGTTCTTC | CASSGGLAGGPRRGEQFF
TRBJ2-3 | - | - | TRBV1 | TGCACCAGCAGCCCGCCTGGGGGGAGGGCCCAAGCGCAGTATTTT | CTSSPPGGRAQAQYF
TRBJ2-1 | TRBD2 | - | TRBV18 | TGTGCCAGCTCACTTATACTAGCGCCCTCTTACAATGAGCAGTTCTTC | CASSLILAPSYNEQFF
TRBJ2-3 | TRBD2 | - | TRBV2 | TGTGCCAGCAGCCTGACTAGCGGGGGCTTAGATACGCAGTATTTT | CASSLTSGGLDTQYF
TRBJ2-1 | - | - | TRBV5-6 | TGTGCCAGCAGCTTGGGCTCGGGAGCCTACAATGAGCAGTTCTTC | CASSLGSGAYNEQFF
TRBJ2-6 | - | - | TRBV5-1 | TGCGCCAGCCGAGGGCAGTCCCAATACTCTGGGGCCAACGTCCTGACTTTC | CASRGQSQYSGANVLTF
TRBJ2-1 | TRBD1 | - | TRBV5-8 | TGTGCCAGCAGCCTGTGGGGGAACAGGGGAAACAATGAGCAGTTCTTC | CASSLWGNRGNNEQFF
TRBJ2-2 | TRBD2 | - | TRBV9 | TGTGCCAGCACCCCGAGCGGGAGTACCGGGGAGCTGTTTTTT | CASTPSGSTGELFF
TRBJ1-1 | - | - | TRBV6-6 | TGTGCCAGCAGTTACTTGGAGGGCGGCGGGGCTGAAGCTTTCTTT | CASSYLEGGGAEAFF
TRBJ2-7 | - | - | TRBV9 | TGTGCCAGCAGCCCGGGTGGGGAGCAGTACTTC | CASSPGGEQYF
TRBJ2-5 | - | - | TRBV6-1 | TGTGCCAGCAGTGAATATAGTGACTCGTACCAAGAGACCCAGTACTTC | CASSEYSDSYQETQYF
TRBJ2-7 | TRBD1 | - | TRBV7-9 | TGTGCCAGCAGCTTACCGCTGGGACAGGGGGTACCCTACGAGCAGTACTTC | CASSLPLGQGVPYEQYF
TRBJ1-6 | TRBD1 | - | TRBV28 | TGTGCCAGCAGTTTCCGGGGACAGGGAGATTCACCCCTCCACTTT | CASSFRGQGDSPLHF
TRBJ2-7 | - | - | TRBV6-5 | TGTGCCAGCAGTTTAGGGGTCCACGAGCAGTACTTC | CASSLGVHEQYF
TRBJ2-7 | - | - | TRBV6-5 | TGTGCCAGCAGTTACTCGGTTCGGGGCGAGCAGTACTTC | CASSYSVRGEQYF
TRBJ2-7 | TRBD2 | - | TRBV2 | TGTGCCAGCAGTGGGGGGCATACCGGGACTAGCGGGATTTACGAGCAGTACTTC | CASSGGHTGTSGIYEQYF
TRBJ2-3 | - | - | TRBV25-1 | TGTGCCAGCAGACTTACGGATACGCAGTATTTT | CASRLTDTQYF
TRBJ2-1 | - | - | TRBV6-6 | TGTGCCAGCAGTTACTCGAGAACAGGATCTTACAATGAGCAGTTCTTC | CASSYSRTGSYNEQFF
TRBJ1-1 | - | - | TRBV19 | TGTGCCAGTAGTATATCGGGGGGGGTGAACACTGAAGCTTTCTTT | CASSISGGVNTEAFF
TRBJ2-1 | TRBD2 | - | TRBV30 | TGTGCCTGGGGCGTCGAAGCGGGAGAGCAGTTCTTC | CAWGVEAGEQFF